This T cell receptor (beta chain) was sequenced for a study of T-cell reconstitution after alpha-beta-depleted transplantation in children (TCRdb year 2016). About the full investigation: T-cell immune reconstitution after TCRalphabeta/CD19-depleted allogeneic hematopoietic cell transplantation in children was quantitatively tracked in the study by means of TCR repertoire profiling.

What the work shows at the level of the full study, not this receptor alone: About two months after transplant, the apparently early recovery of alphabetaT-cell counts reportedly depended on just several hundred clones that had expanded rapidly and came from non-depleted graft cells. In some patients, high TCRbeta diversity at day 60 was attributed to recipient T cells and intrathymic progenitors that had survived conditioning. Over subsequent months, a decline in hyperexpanded clone frequencies was noted, and after one year, T-cell counts and TCRbeta diversity were mostly ascribed to newly produced T cells.

This clonotype came up a few times. Its antigen is still unknown. There are no base qualities to consult, and no much larger clone falls within one base. The treatment or condition label of this sample denotes: allogeneic hematopoietic cell transplantation with graft depleted of TCRalphabeta T cells and CD19 B cells. The transplant recipients were children given TCRalphabeta/CD19-depleted allogeneic hematopoietic cell grafts. Libraries were constructed by PCR. The reads were generated on an Illumina HiSeq 2500. To normalize quantification of the TCRbeta repertoire, the TCR libraries were built with molecular barcoding that relied on unique molecular identifiers. TCRdb reanalyzed the raw reads on its own, using fastp at Q25 for trimming and MiXCR for clone calling, and kept in-frame beta chains. Here each entry gathers all rows of one CDR3 protein and keeps the most common genes and DNA. Recorded for this sample are nearly 350,000 distinct CDR3 sequences; around 15% of them occurred a single time. The top ten hold approximately 44% of the sample.

The germline V gene sets CDR1 to SGHTA and CDR2 to FQGNSA. Inclusive of the bounding cysteine and phenylalanine, the CDR3 is 16 residues long. Kept here is only the CDR3 DNA, which spans 48 bases and is read in frame from base 1. The junction shows trimming of 3 bases on V and 6 bases on J, and the gene matches do not reach 11 bases of it. The TCR originated in a male patient between 2 and 10 years old who had a stem cell transplant for acute lymphoblastic leukemia, so the T cells may come from the graft donor. This specimen consisted of PBMCs, mostly from graft donor cells, obtained 360 days after TCRalphabeta/CD19-depleted stem cell transplant. This chain is built from TRBV7-2 and TRBJ2-4, with 7 bases in between that match TRBD1. This receptor has the CDR3 CASSFGRRGSGNIQYF. At the DNA level, the sequence is TGTGCCAGCAGCTTCGGGCGCAGGGGGTCGGGAAACATTCAGTACTTC.